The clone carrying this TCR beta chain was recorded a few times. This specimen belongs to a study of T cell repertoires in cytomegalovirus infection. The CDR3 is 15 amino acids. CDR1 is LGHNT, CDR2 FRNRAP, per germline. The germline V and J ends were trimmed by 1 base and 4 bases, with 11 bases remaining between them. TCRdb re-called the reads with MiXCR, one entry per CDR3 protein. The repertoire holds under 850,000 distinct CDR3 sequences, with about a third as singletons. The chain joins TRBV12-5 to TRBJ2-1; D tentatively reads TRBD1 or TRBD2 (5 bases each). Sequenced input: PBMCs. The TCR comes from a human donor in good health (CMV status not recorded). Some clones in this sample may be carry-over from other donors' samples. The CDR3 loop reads CASGLGQGDYNEQFF. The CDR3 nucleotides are TGTGCTAGTGGTTTGGGCCAGGGAGATTACAATGAGCAGTTCTTC.